The clone carrying this T cell receptor (beta chain) has ten or more counts. Its matching antigen is unknown. The data are from a study of T cell repertoires in cytomegalovirus infection. As for the study in general: Carrying CMV and the relevant HLA type showed in public TCR beta signatures.

CDR3 size: 12 residues. Germline CDR1 is SQVTM and CDR2 is ANQGSEA. V was trimmed by 4 bases and J by 4 bases, leaving 10 bases between them. Broader study findings: Using cumulative public TCR beta family frequency, the authors identified those who carried CMV together with the relevant HLA. The study found HLA-C-restricted CMV-specific TCR beta clonotypes dominating the ex vivo response.

TCRdb processed the reads anew with MiXCR; each CDR3 protein has one entry. The sample contains 250,000 or so distinct CDR3 sequences, 9.1% of which appear only once. The chain recombines TRBV29-1 with TRBJ2-5; D remains ambiguous. This receptor was taken from a human donor in good health (CMV status not recorded). Some clones in this sample may be carry-over from other donors' samples. Sequencing used PBMCs. The CDR3: CSVAHNPETQYF. CDR3 DNA sequence: TGCAGCGTTGCGCACAACCCAGAGACCCAGTACTTC. Full variable domain (missing parts from reference TRBV29-1 and TRBJ2-5): SAVISQKPSRDICQRGTSLTIQCQVDSQVTMMFWYRQQPGQSLTLIATANQGSEATYESGFVIDKFPISRPNLTFSTLTVSNMSPEDSSIYLCSVAHNPETQYFGPGTRLLVL.